This T cell receptor (beta chain) is from a study of T cells after yellow fever vaccination. At the level of the study: Preparing low-cell-number fractions relied on SMART-Seq v4 Ultra Low Input.

In its sample, this clonotype was seen many times. Its antigen is unidentified. This CDR3 region has 13 residues. The V end lost 0 bases, the J end lost 7 bases, and 6 bases lay between the germline ends. Germline V gives CDR1 MGHRA, CDR2 YSYEKL. TCRdb fed the 5' RACE reads into MiXCR, producing one record per CDR3 protein. The sample has about 74,000 distinct CDR3 sequences, approximately 7% seen once; the top ten hold roughly a third. The study's findings and limits: Subsequent booster samples again held most clones from primary vaccination (96% CD4, just under 90% CD8). Weaker, the secondary response peaked sooner, at day 5 versus 15. Repertoires obtained by FACS sorting could include abundant clonotypes that entered as contaminants from the bulk population.

This sequence joins TRBV4-1 and TRBJ2-2; D is unclear. This clonotype was sampled from a man between 18 and 29 years old who received the YFV17D yellow fever vaccine. The sample in question was CD8+ T cells sorted from PBMCs, obtained more than 4 days after the first yellow fever vaccination. DNA for the CDR3: TGCGCCAGCAGCCAAGATAGATACGGGGAGCTGTTTTTT. Its translation is CASSQDRYGELFF.